This section outlines one TCR beta chain sequence together with its context. These data belong to a study of blood T cells in healthy people across ages. PCR was performed a second time for about 7 to 11 cycles using a sample-barcoded 5' primer and a J-beta primer mix. From the 5' RACE reads, TCRdb called clonotypes with MiXCR, one entry per CDR3 protein. The sample yields about 840,000 distinct CDR3 sequences, about 29% seen once. These data also featured in a second study, about T cells of mothers and their children.

The sample consisted of blood. This clonotype was obtained from a woman in her 40s in good health.

CDR3 sequence reads: CASSWEGYGYTF. The CDR3 DNA is TGTGCCAGCTCATGGGAAGGCTATGGCTACACCTTC. The genes are TRBV28 and TRBJ1-2; D unclear. The germline gives CDR1 MDHEN, CDR2 SYDVKM. This CDR3 contains 12 residues. Deletions cut 8 bases from V and 4 bases from J, with 11 bases between.